Sequencing of this T cell receptor (beta chain) was carried out in a study of T cell repertoires in cytomegalovirus infection. At the level of the study: Carrying CMV and the relevant HLA type showed in public TCR beta signatures.

TCRdb analysed the reads with MiXCR anew, one entry per CDR3 protein. The table shows hundreds of thousands of distinct CDR3 sequences, with about 42% occurring only once. A note on this clonotype: As yet, its antigen is unknown.

The germline gives CDR1 SGHVS, CDR2 FNYEAQ. This CDR3 has 14 amino acids. V was cut by 5 bases and J by 6 bases, with 15 bases left in between. General observations from the study: Public TCR beta family frequency separated CMV-and-HLA carriers, including in an independent cohort.

This specimen consisted of cultured PBMCs, obtained from culture after CMV antigen stimulation. This rearrangement joins TRBV7-6 to TRBJ2-3; no firm D call. This receptor was identified in a human donor in good health (CMV status not recorded). Some clones in this sample may be carry-over from other donors' samples. The CDR3 region has the DNA TGTGCCAGCAGCGTTGCGGCTAGACCGGATACGCAGTATTTT. It is translated as CASSVAARPDTQYF.